The 8 T cell receptor beta chains below come from one sample, sequenced in a study of T cells in Graves' hyperthyroidism and ophthalmopathy (dated by TCRdb to between 2017 and 2020). Libraries were made using multiplex PCR. The instrument was an Illumina HiSeq 2000. The TCR beta CDR3 regions were amplified from RNA transcripts. The TCR CDR3 was subjected to a first round of RT-PCR using the HTBI primer set and the Qiagen OneStep RT-PCR kit. TCRdb reran the public reads through fastp at Q25 and MiXCR, keeping productive beta chains. Entries that share a CDR3 protein sequence are merged under the most common genes and DNA. The sample table contains around 300,000 distinct CDR3 sequences; only one count was recorded for roughly an eighth of them. In total, the top ten clones hold 30% to 40% of the sample. Sequencing used blood. The receptor set was obtained from a woman aged 35 to 49 with Graves' ophthalmopathy.

This clonotype was seen ten or more times. This chain connects TRBV5-1 to TRBJ1-2; D gene unclear. Germline values: CDR1 SGHRS, CDR2 YFSETQ. There are 11 residues in the CDR3. V was shortened by 4 bases and J by 10 bases, with 11 bases between the two germline ends. DNA for the CDR3: TGCGCCAGCAGCCATTCAGGAGACTACACCTTC. Its translation is CASSHSGDYTF.

This clonotype has ten or more counts. The chain uses TRBV12-3 or TRBV12-4 and TRBJ2-1; D call uncertain. The V end lost 7 bases, the J end lost 9 bases, and 16 bases lay between the germline ends. The CDR3 covers 13 residues. The CDR3: CASTPNIRTEQFF. CDR3 nucleotides: TGTGCCAGCACTCCAAATATCCGTACTGAGCAGTTCTTC.

This clonotype was counted only a few times. This sequence joins TRBV3-1 and TRBJ1-2, with D tentatively TRBD1 (6 bases). The V gene's germline CDR1 is LGHDT and CDR2 YNNKEL (reference sequence). This CDR3 has 14 amino acids. The germline V and J ends were trimmed by 9 bases and 3 bases, with 17 bases remaining between them. CDR3 coding DNA: TGTGCCAGTACCCTTATGGCAGGGGACTATGGCTACACCTTC. This encodes CASTLMAGDYGYTF.

This clonotype came up many times. This sequence joins TRBV24-1 and TRBJ2-1, with TRBD1 identical over 8 bases. The CDR3 totals 18 residues. Per germline, CDR1 KGHDR and CDR2 SFDVKD. Losses at the gene ends were 4 bases for V and 7 bases for J; bases not matched to a gene: 17. The CDR3 nucleotides are TGTGCCACCAGTGACACCATAACCCGGACAGGGTCGGTTAATGAGCAGTTCTTC. Its translation: CATSDTITRTGSVNEQFF.

The chain employs TRBV9 and TRBJ2-7, with TRBD2 as a possible D gene (7 bases). CDR3 length equals 15 residues. Germline CDR1 and CDR2: SGDLS and YYNGEE. Deletions cut 5 bases from V and 2 bases from J, with 17 bases between. This chain's CDR3 is CASSRTGGATYEQYF. CDR3 DNA: TGTGCCAGCAGTAGGACGGGGGGCGCGACCTACGAGCAGTACTTC.

This clonotype was detected ten times or more. J is TRBJ1-6 and V is TRBV30; D remains unclear. The CDR3 is made up of 13 amino acids. V dropped 2 bases and J dropped 7 bases, with 9 bases sitting between them. CDR1 is GTSNPN, CDR2 SVGIG, per germline (reference sequence). The CDR3 is CAWSTTGNSPLHF. DNA of the CDR3: TGTGCCTGGAGTACTACGGGAAATTCACCCCTCCACTTT.

This clonotype came up many times. In DNA form, the CDR3 reads TGTGCCAGCAGCCAAAGGGCGGAGCCTGAGCCCCTCCACTTT. Translating it yields CASSQRAEPEPLHF. This chain joins TRBV3-1 and TRBJ1-6; D not resolved. Trimming took 2 bases from V and 13 from J, leaving 15 bases between them. The CDR3 has 14 residues. The germline gives CDR1 LGHDT, CDR2 YNNKEL (reference sequence).

The CDR3 DNA follows: TGTGCCAGCAAAGAGGGGGCTGGAAACACCATATATTTT. As protein: CASKEGAGNTIYF. The J gene is TRBJ1-3, the V gene TRBV28; D is perhaps TRBD1 (6 bases). Per the germline V gene, CDR1 is MDHEN and CDR2 is SYDVKM. V was trimmed by 7 bases and J by 2 bases, leaving 9 bases between them. This CDR3 region has 13 residues.